The 7 T cell receptor beta chains below all came from one sample that was sequenced in a study of CD8 T cells in ankylosing spondylitis (TCRdb year 2017). Libraries were prepared through 5' RACE. Data came from an Illumina HiSeq 2500. The public reads were quality trimmed at Q25 with fastp and then assembled into clones with MiXCR by TCRdb, keeping productive beta chains. When rows share a CDR3 protein, they turn into one entry using the most common DNA and genes. The sample table records approximately 190,000 distinct CDR3 sequences; 10% to 15% of these occur just once. 11% of the sample rests with the top ten. Sequenced sample: blood, either unsorted or a sorted T cell fraction (not recorded which). These TCRs come from a female donor with ankylosing spondylitis or in good health (not recorded which).

At least ten counts were recorded for this clonotype. The chain employs TRBV7-2 and TRBJ1-4, with 12 bases aligning to TRBD1. Unmatched junction bases numbered 1, after V lost 0 bases and J lost 8 bases. CDR1 and CDR2 (germline): SGHTA, FQGNSA. The length of the CDR3 is 15 residues. The DNA of the CDR3 is TGTGCCAGCAGCTTAGCGGGGACAGGGGGCGAAAAACTGTTTTTT. Encoded protein: CASSLAGTGGEKLFF.

The J gene is TRBJ2-2, the V gene TRBV7-3, with TRBD2 identical over 10 bases. From germline, CDR1 is SGHTA and CDR2 FQGTGA. The CDR3 is made up of 15 amino acids. V trimming: 5 bases; J trimming: 3 bases; junction bases outside the gene matches: 3. CDR3 residues: CASSPSGSHTGELFF. In DNA form, the CDR3 reads TGTGCCAGCAGCCCTAGCGGGAGCCACACCGGGGAGCTGTTTTTT.

This clonotype was observed a few times. This chain uses TRBV7-3 with TRBJ1-1; possibly TRBD1 for D (5 bases). This CDR3 region has 13 residues. Germline V gene lookup returns CDR1 SGHTA and CDR2 FQGTGA. V was pared by 3 bases and J by 5 bases, with 10 bases between. CDR3 amino acids: CASSFEEGTEAFF. CDR3 DNA: TGTGCCAGCAGCTTCGAGGAGGGGACTGAAGCTTTCTTT. The whole variable domain, filled in from reference TRBV7-3 and TRBJ1-1, reads GAGVSQTPSNKVTEKGKYVELRCDPISGHTALYWYRQSLGQGPEFLIYFQGTGAADDSGLPNDRFFAVRPEGSVSTLKIQRTERGDSAVYLCASSFEEGTEAFFGQGTRLTVV.

In its sample, this clonotype was seen many times. The rearrangement uses TRBV5-6 and TRBJ1-6; no definite D call. The V gene lost 3 bases and the J gene lost 10 bases, with 8 bases spanning the gap. CDR1 is SGHDT and CDR2 is YYEEEE in the germline V gene. There are 12 residues in the CDR3. The CDR3 nucleotides are TGTGCCAGCAGCTGGCCGGGCTCACCCCTCCACTTT. It specifies CASSWPGSPLHF. The full variable domain, in which reference TRBV5-6 and TRBJ1-6 provide the parts outside the CDR3, is DAGVTQSPTHLIKTRGQQVTLRCSPKSGHDTVSWYQQALGQGPQFIFQYYEEEERQRGNFPDRFSGHQFPNYSSELNVNALLLGDSALYLCASSWPGSPLHFGNGTRLTVT.

This clonotype was seen a few times. This chain links TRBV6-5 with TRBJ1-1, with a tentative D call TRBD1 (5 bases). Germline V CDR1 and CDR2: MNHEY, SVGAGI. With 2 bases removed from V and 4 bases from J, the gap between germline ends came to 17 bases. This CDR3 is built from 16 residues. The DNA of the CDR3 is TGTGCCAGCAGTTACACCCAGAGGGGTCGTGGCACTGAAGCTTTCTTT. It yields the protein CASSYTQRGRGTEAFF.

On this clonotype itself: A much bigger clone sits one base away, suggesting this may be a read error. The J gene is TRBJ1-3, the V gene TRBV6-5, with 10 bases lining up with TRBD1. The CDR3 loop spans 15 amino acids. The germline CDR1 and CDR2 sequences are MNHEY and SVGAGI. The CDR3 sequence is CASSSTGGAGSTIYF. The CDR3 region has the DNA TGTGCCAGCAGTTCGACAGGGGGCGCAGGAAGCACCATATATTTT.

This clonotype was detected once. The chain employs TRBV12-3 or TRBV12-4 and TRBJ1-1; TRBD1 matches 8 bases. The J segment lost 4 bases and the V segment lost 4 bases, leaving 8 bases of the junction unmatched. This CDR3 is built from 15 residues. This chain's CDR3 is CASSSIPGQVTEAFF. DNA of the CDR3: TGTGCCAGCAGTTCAATACCGGGACAGGTCACTGAAGCTTTCTTT.